This T cell receptor (beta chain) is from a study of cytomegalovirus exposure and HLA in healthy donors. The data were produced by immunoSEQ multiplex PCR, yet TCRdb's version contains in-frame clones alone and is incomplete. This repertoire shows hundreds of thousands of clones, more than 75% found once; its top ten account for roughly 2%. The germline V gene encodes CDR1 SGHRS and CDR2 YFSETQ. V was shortened by 0 bases and J by 7 bases, with 16 bases between the two germline ends. The length of the CDR3 is 15 residues. The sequence was obtained from a young woman in good health and CMV-seropositive. The source material was PBMCs. The chain carries TRBV5-1 and TRBJ1-1; possibly TRBD1 for D (5 bases). CDR3 sequence (DNA): TGCGCCAGCAGCTTGGCACAGGTCCAAGGGGATGAAGCTTTCTTT. It is translated as CASSLAQVQGDEAFF.